This TCR beta chain stems from a study of cytomegalovirus exposure and HLA in healthy donors. Study observations and caveats: Across all donors, roughly uniform sequencing depth was an assumption of the presence/absence analyses. A highly shared variant cluster was judged a likely technical artifact. It was reported in a later analysis that an Asian-associated ancestry cluster showed fewer N-insertions than the roughly 660-donor mean. Within an earlier analysis, most TCR beta V segments proved productive either about 87% or about 30% of the time.

Germline assignment: CDR1 SNHLY and CDR2 FYNNEI. This CDR3 comprises 15 residues. Comment on this clone: Antigen unknown. One end of the junction varies from germline; a read error may be responsible.

The PCR was carried out with 60 Vbeta primers and 13 Jbeta primers. Repertoires were generated with immunoSEQ multiplex PCR, while TCRdb's copy carries only in-frame clones and drops some. The table lists about 200,000 clones, around nine tenths of them singletons. The sequence was obtained from a woman aged 18-30 years in good health and CMV-seronegative. The specimen was PBMCs. The chain employs TRBV2 and TRBJ2-5; no clear D gene. The chain's CDR3 is CASILTPIYQEAQYF. CDR3 DNA: TGTGCCAGCATCTTGACTCCGATATACCAAGAGGCCCAGTACTTC.